The rows below give T cell receptor beta chains drawn from one sample of a study of blood T cell repertoires in COVID-19. Repertoires were generated with immunoSEQ multiplex PCR, while TCRdb's copy carries only in-frame clones and drops some. The sample carries fewer than 250,000 clones, 80% to 90% recorded once. The sample consisted of PBMCs or T cells enriched from blood (not recorded which). All receptors derive from a woman between 25 and 40 years old who had been exposed to COVID-19. The CDR3 runs from the conserved cysteine through the conserved F or W. The order of the fields is D gene, clone size, J gene, V gene, CDR3 DNA, CDR3 protein. The D gene is left open where the match is weak. Rows may omit the clone size; those that give it use once, few, many or a size class.

>TRBD1|NA|TRBJ1-1|TRBV29-1
TGCACGGGACAGGGGGAAGTGTACACTGAAGCTTTCTTT
CTGQGEVYTEAFF
>TRBD2|NA|TRBJ2-7|TRBV5-1
TGCGCCAGCAGCTTGGGGGGACTACTAACCTACGAGCAGTACTTC
CASSLGGLLTYEQYF
>TRBD2|NA|TRBJ2-2|TRBV4-1
TGCGCCAGCAGCCAAGGGGGCTCGACTAGCGGGAGGGCCTCGGACGGGGAGCTGTTTTTT
CASSQGGSTSGRASDGELFF
>TRBD1|NA|TRBJ2-2|TRBV5-1
TGCGCCAGCAGCAAACTCCCGGGACAGGGTAACACCGGGGAGCTGTTTTTT
CASSKLPGQGNTGELFF
>TRBD1|NA|TRBJ2-5|TRBV6-5
TGTGCCAGCAGTTGGGACAGGGAACAAGAGACCCAGTACTTC
CASSWDREQETQYF
>TRBD1|NA|TRBJ2-1|TRBV20-1
TGCAGTGCTGAGGCCGCGACAGGGCCCTTCTTC
CSAEAATGPFF
>NA|NA|TRBJ1-1|TRBV11-3
TGTGCCAGCAGCCGTGGATCTAGGAACACTGAAGCTTTCTTT
CASSRGSRNTEAFF
>NA|NA|TRBJ1-1|TRBV14
TGTGCCAGCAGCAGGGGCCCCGAAGCTTTCTTT
CASSRGPEAFF
>TRBD1|NA|TRBJ1-2|TRBV6-2/TRBV6-3
TGTGCCAGCAGTTTCCCCCCGGACAGGGCCAATAAGGACTATGGCTACACCTTC
CASSFPPDRANKDYGYTF
>NA|NA|TRBJ1-1|TRBV6-6
TGTGCCACCGTCAGGCCCGGTGGCACTGAAGCTTTCTTT
CATVRPGGTEAFF
>NA|NA|TRBJ2-1|TRBV3-1/TRBV3-2
TGTGCCAGCAGCCAATTAGGGTGGGACTCAAACAATGAGCAGTTCTTC
CASSQLGWDSNNEQFF
>NA|few|TRBJ1-1|TRBV5-6
TGTGCCAGCAGCCGGGAGGGGGGCACTGAAGCTTTCTTT
CASSREGGTEAFF
>TRBD1|NA|TRBJ1-4|TRBV2
TGTGCCAGCAGGGCTTCCGGGACAGAGAATGAAAAACTGTTTTTT
CASRASGTENEKLFF
>TRBD1|NA|TRBJ2-1|TRBV2
TGTGCCAGCGCGGGGGACAGGGGATACCCCAATGAGCAGTTCTTC
CASAGDRGYPNEQFF
>TRBD1|NA|TRBJ1-2|TRBV29-1
TGCAGCGTCGCACTTAGACCGACAGGGGTCGGCTACACCTTC
CSVALRPTGVGYTF
>TRBD2|NA|TRBJ2-7|TRBV3-1/TRBV3-2
TGTGCCAGCAGCCAGGGACTAGCGGGAGTGATGCCCTACGAGCAGTACTTC
CASSQGLAGVMPYEQYF
>NA|NA|TRBJ2-1|TRBV24-1
TGTGCCACCAGTGATCCCTCTACTACAGGTACCGAGCAGTTCTTC
CATSDPSTTGTEQFF
>NA|NA|TRBJ2-2|TRBV25-1
TGTGCCAGCAGTAAATGGCGGACAACGAACACCGGGGAGCTGTTTTTT
CASSKWRTTNTGELFF
>TRBD2|NA|TRBJ2-1|TRBV5-1
TGCGCCAGCAGCTTGGGAGCGGGAGGAATGAATGAGCAGTTCTTC
CASSLGAGGMNEQFF
>TRBD1|NA|TRBJ2-2|TRBV6-5
TGTGCCAGCAGGAAGGGGGCGCCTACCGGGGAGCTGTTTTTT
CASRKGAPTGELFF
>TRBD2|once|TRBJ2-7|TRBV30
TGTGCCTGGAGTGTACAGGGGACTAGCCTGTACGAGCAGTACTTC
CAWSVQGTSLYEQYF
>TRBD1|NA|TRBJ1-4|TRBV18
TGTGCCAGCTCCCGTGACAGGGGTGGCGAAAAACTGTTTTTT
CASSRDRGGEKLFF
>TRBD1|NA|TRBJ2-1|TRBV9
TGTGCCAGCAGCGTAGTTGGGACAGGGGGTCAGAATGAGCAGTTCTTC
CASSVVGTGGQNEQFF
>NA|NA|TRBJ2-1|TRBV11-2
TGTGCCAGCAGCTTAATGCCAGGGACCTACAATGAGCAGTTCTTC
CASSLMPGTYNEQFF
>TRBD1|NA|TRBJ1-2|TRBV6-5
TGTGCCAGCAGTTACCAGACAGGGGGCGCGCAGAGTGGCTACACCTTC
CASSYQTGGAQSGYTF
>TRBD2|NA|TRBJ2-7|TRBV5-6
TGTGCCAGCAGCTCACTAGCGGTATCCTACGAGCAGTACTTC
CASSSLAVSYEQYF
>NA|NA|TRBJ1-5|TRBV19
TGTGCCAGTAGTAAGGAGGGCGGTTTAAGCAATCAGCCCCAGCATTTT
CASSKEGGLSNQPQHF
>NA|NA|TRBJ2-2|TRBV15
TGTGCCACCAGCAGAGCCAGAAAGAACACCGGGGAGCTGTTTTTT
CATSRARKNTGELFF
>TRBD2|NA|TRBJ2-5|TRBV5-1
TGCGCCAGCGCGACGCTAGCGGGAGGGCAAGAGACCCAGTACTTC
CASATLAGGQETQYF
>NA|NA|TRBJ1-1|TRBV7-3
TGTGCCAGCAGCTTAGCCAGGGAGAACACTGAAGCTTTCTTT
CASSLARENTEAFF
>TRBD1|once|TRBJ1-2|TRBV18
TGTGCCAGCTCACCACAGGGACAGAACTATGGCTACACCTTC
CASSPQGQNYGYTF
>TRBD2|NA|TRBJ2-7|TRBV5-6
TGTGCCAGCAGCTCACTAGCGGGAGAGGTACGCGAGCAGTACTTC
CASSSLAGEVREQYF